A single sample is the source of the 29 T cell receptor beta chains below, sequenced in a study of blood T cell repertoires in COVID-19. Produced via immunoSEQ multiplex PCR; TCRdb's table is partial and in-frame only. Among roughly 150,000 clones listed, approximately 88% were seen once. The specimen was PBMCs or T cells enriched from blood (not recorded which). These receptors were collected from a man in his 70s who had been exposed to COVID-19.

This clone was detected only once. This rearrangement joins TRBV18 to TRBJ1-2; the match to TRBD1 covers 7 bases. Germline values: CDR1 KGHSH, CDR2 LQKENI. The junction had 5 bases not matched to a gene; V was cut back by 4 bases and J by 3 bases. The CDR3 has 14 amino acids. The CDR3 nucleotides are TGTGCCAGCTCACACGACAGGGCTGACTATGGCTACACCTTC. Protein: CASSHDRADYGYTF.

The V and J genes are TRBV14 and TRBJ2-7, with 11 bases aligning to TRBD1. Germline V lookup: CDR1 SGHDN, CDR2 FVKESK. This CDR3 comprises 16 residues. V gave up 6 bases and J gave up 2 bases; unmatched junction bases: 9. Here the CDR3 reads CASSRTGGINPYEQYF. DNA of the CDR3: TGTGCCAGCAGTCGGACAGGGGGCATCAACCCCTACGAGCAGTACTTC. Full variable domain (missing parts from reference TRBV14 and TRBJ2-7): EAGVTQFPSHSVIEKGQTVTLRCDPISGHDNLYWYRRVMGKEIKFLLHFVKESKQDESGMPNNRFLAERTGGTYSTLKVQPAELEDSGVYFCASSRTGGINPYEQYFGPGTRLTVT.

The chain joins TRBV6-6 to TRBJ2-1; tentative D call: TRBD2 (6 bases). Germline V gene sequence: CDR1 MNHNY, CDR2 SVGAGI (reference sequence). This CDR3 region has 16 residues. Trimming cost V 7 bases and J 7 bases, with 23 bases left between them. The CDR3 DNA follows: TGTGCCAGCATGGAGTTACTGGGGGGTATAGGGAATGAGCAGTTCTTC. This encodes CASMELLGGIGNEQFF.

In DNA form, the CDR3 reads TGTGCCAGCAGTGGACAGGGCCTCATCTCCTACGAGCAGTACTTC. It is translated as CASSGQGLISYEQYF. The chain is built from TRBV2 and TRBJ2-7, with TRBD1 matching over 7 bases. V lost 4 bases to trimming and J lost 0 bases; unmatched junction nucleotides: 6. Germline loops: CDR1 SNHLY, CDR2 FYNNEI. This CDR3 is built from 15 residues. Drawing the rest from reference TRBV2 and TRBJ2-7, the complete variable domain is EPEVTQTPSHQVTQMGQEVILRCVPISNHLYFYWYRQILGQKVEFLVSFYNNEISEKSEIFDDQFSVERPDGSNFTLKIRSTKLEDSAMYFCASSGQGLISYEQYFGPGTRLTVT.

The chain recombines TRBV5-5 with TRBJ2-7; 9 nucleotides match TRBD1. Per the germline V gene, CDR1 is SGHKS and CDR2 is YYEKEE (reference sequence). This CDR3 contains 13 residues. V dropped 4 bases and J dropped 9; count of bases not matched to a gene: 8. In DNA, the CDR3 is TGTGCCAGCAGCGACAGCAACAGGGGGCGGCAGTACTTC. It specifies CASSDSNRGRQYF.

This chain joins TRBV6-4 and TRBJ1-1; 8 bases agree with TRBD1. The germline V gene encodes CDR1 MRHNA and CDR2 SNTAGT. The junction had 1 base not matched to a gene; V was cut back by 4 bases and J by 3 bases. The CDR3 runs to 13 residues. This CDR3 is CASSATGDTEAFF. CDR3 nucleotide sequence: TGTGCCAGCAGTGCGACAGGGGACACTGAAGCTTTCTTT.

This clone has a single count. The V gene is TRBV5-1, the J gene TRBJ2-7; D unclear. The germline V and J ends were trimmed by 0 bases and 0 bases, with 10 bases remaining between them. The CDR3 has 15 amino acids. The germline gives CDR1 SGHRS, CDR2 YFSETQ. The CDR3 nucleotides read TGCGCCAGCAGCTTGGTAGACAAGAGCTCCTACGAGCAGTACTTC. It is translated as CASSLVDKSSYEQYF.

The rearrangement links TRBV5-6 to TRBJ1-1; no firm D call. From germline, CDR1 is SGHDT and CDR2 YYEEEE. This CDR3 comprises 13 residues. Trimming pared 4 bases from V and 6 bases from J, leaving 13 bases between. The chain's CDR3 is CASSLLRVAEAFF. As DNA, the CDR3 is TGTGCCAGCAGCCTGCTTCGGGTGGCTGAAGCTTTCTTT.

The J gene is TRBJ1-2, the V gene TRBV9; perhaps TRBD1 as D (5 bases). Trimming took off 4 bases at V and 6 bases at J, with 16 bases between the two ends. The V gene's germline CDR1 is SGDLS and CDR2 YYNGEE. The CDR3 length is 14 residues. CDR3 residues: CASSNVGRGNGYTF. CDR3 sequence (DNA): TGTGCCAGCAGCAACGTAGGGAGGGGTAATGGCTACACCTTC.

The table lists this clone with a few counts. The J gene is TRBJ1-3, the V gene TRBV5-1; TRBD1 is a possible D gene (5 bases). V was shortened by 4 bases and J by 0 bases, with 17 bases between the two germline ends. CDR3 length equals 17 residues. CDR1 and CDR2 (germline): SGHRS, YFSETQ. Written as DNA, the CDR3 is TGCGCCAGCAGCCCCCAACCCGACAGTTCCTCTGGAAACACCATATATTTT. Protein product: CASSPQPDSSSGNTIYF.

This chain uses TRBV4-1 with TRBJ2-2; 8 positions match TRBD2. Trimming at V came to 3 bases and at J to 6 bases, leaving 12 bases not matched to a gene. The CDR3 sequence is 17 residues long. Per the germline V gene, CDR1 is MGHRA and CDR2 is YSYEKL. The CDR3 nucleotides read TGCGCCAGCAGCCAGGGGGTAGCGGGATTTCTTTCCGGGGAGCTGTTTTTT. Translation gives CASSQGVAGFLSGELFF.

The V gene is TRBV7-8, the J gene TRBJ1-2, with D possibly TRBD1 on 5 matching bases. The germline V gene has CDR1 SGHVS and CDR2 FQNEAQ. This CDR3 has 15 amino acids. V lost 0 bases and J lost 1, with 9 bases in between. CDR3 protein: CASSLARGGNYGYTF. As DNA, the CDR3 is TGTGCCAGCAGCTTAGCTCGGGGGGGTAACTATGGCTACACCTTC. Combining the CDR3 with reference TRBV7-8 and TRBJ1-2 gives the whole variable domain GAGVSQSPRYKVAKRGQDVALRCDPISGHVSLFWYQQALGQGPEFLTYFQNEAQLDKSGLPSDRFFAERPEGSVSTLKIQRTQQEDSAVYLCASSLARGGNYGYTFGSGTRLTVV.

In nucleotides, the CDR3 is TGTGCCAGCAGCAGAGGACTAGCGGACAATGAGCAGTTCTTC. Amino acid sequence: CASSRGLADNEQFF. This chain links TRBV3-1 (or the pseudogene TRBV3-2) with TRBJ2-1; 10 bases are shared with TRBD2. Germline V gene data show CDR1 as LGHDT and CDR2 as YNNKEL (reference sequence). V dropped 5 bases and J dropped 5; count of bases not matched to a gene: 3. This CDR3 comprises 14 residues.

This chain links TRBV30 with TRBJ2-7; 10 nucleotides align to TRBD1. Germline V CDR1 and CDR2: GTSNPN, SVGIG (reference sequence). The junction had 5 bases not matched to a gene; V was cut back by 3 bases and J by 0 bases. This CDR3 is built from 15 residues. The CDR3 loop is CAWSRGTGASYEQYF. The CDR3 region has the DNA TGTGCCTGGAGCCGAGGGACAGGGGCCTCCTACGAGCAGTACTTC.

The chain joins TRBV29-1 to TRBJ1-1; the match to TRBD1 covers 7 bases. CDR1 is SQVTM, CDR2 ANQGSEA, per germline. The V and J ends lost 6 bases and 6 bases, in that order; junction bases with no gene match: 7. The CDR3 spans 12 residues. CDR3 nucleotide sequence: TGCAGCGTCAGGGGGGAGAAGGCTGAAGCTTTCTTT. Translating it yields CSVRGEKAEAFF. The whole variable domain, remainder taken from reference TRBV29-1 and TRBJ1-1, is SAVISQKPSRDICQRGTSLTIQCQVDSQVTMMFWYRQQPGQSLTLIATANQGSEATYESGFVIDKFPISRPNLTFSTLTVSNMSPEDSSIYLCSVRGEKAEAFFGQGTRLTVV.

The gene calls are TRBV11-2 and TRBJ2-7; 9 nucleotides line up with TRBD1. Germline trimming cut 4 bases from V and 5 bases from J; bases unmatched to any gene: 12. Germline CDR1 reads SGHAT; CDR2 reads FQNNGV. The CDR3 is 16 residues long. CDR3 nucleotide sequence: TGTGCCAGCAGCTCCCGAGGGGACAGGGACAGGAACGAGCAGTACTTC. Translating it yields CASSSRGDRDRNEQYF.

The chain recombines TRBV7-9 with TRBJ1-1, with D possibly TRBD1 on 5 matching bases. The CDR3 has 14 residues. Trimming took off 4 bases at V and 10 bases at J, with 19 bases between the two ends. Germline V gene data show CDR1 as SEHNR and CDR2 as FQNEAQ (reference sequence). CDR3 sequence reads: CASSSSGGTGGAFF. The CDR3 DNA reads as TGTGCCAGCAGCTCTTCGGGGGGTACTGGTGGAGCTTTCTTT.

V and J are TRBV18 and TRBJ2-3; unclear D gene. CDR1 and CDR2 from the germline V gene are KGHSH and LQKENI. V lost 4 bases, J lost 0 bases, and 5 bases lay in between. The CDR3 has 13 amino acids. In DNA form, the CDR3 reads TGTGCCAGCTCACAATCTAGCACAGATACGCAGTATTTT. It is translated as CASSQSSTDTQYF.

For the CDR3, the DNA is TGCGCCAGCAGCCAAGACTCACAGGGGGCCATGAACACTGAAGCTTTCTTT. It specifies CASSQDSQGAMNTEAFF. The rearrangement links TRBV4-1 to TRBJ1-1; TRBD1 matches at 9 bases. V lost 0 bases to trimming and J lost 0 bases; unmatched junction nucleotides: 5. Germline V lookup: CDR1 MGHRA, CDR2 YSYEKL. The CDR3 loop spans 17 amino acids.

The chain joins TRBV11-2 to TRBJ2-5; 15 bases are a match to TRBD2. The junction had 9 bases not matched to a gene; V was cut back by 5 bases and J by 5 bases. This CDR3 is built from 17 residues. Germline CDR1 is SGHAT and CDR2 is FQNNGV. As DNA, the CDR3 is TGTGCCAGCAGCGGAAAAGGACTAGCGGGAGGGAGGGAGACCCAGTACTTC. This gives the protein CASSGKGLAGGRETQYF.

This clone has only a few counts. This sequence joins TRBV4-3 and TRBJ1-1; D gene unclear. Germline CDR1 reads LGHNA; CDR2 reads YSLEER. CDR3 length: 14 amino acids. V gave up 0 bases and J gave up 1 base, with 6 bases separating them. The CDR3 DNA is TGCGCCAGCAGCCAAGAGGCAGAGAACACTGAAGCTTTCTTT. Encoded protein: CASSQEAENTEAFF.

The V call is TRBV24-1, the J call TRBJ2-3, with D maybe TRBD1 (5 bases). The CDR3 runs to 13 residues. Trimming removed 4 bases at V and 4 bases at J, with 8 bases between. Germline CDR1 is KGHDR and CDR2 is SFDVKD. The CDR3 DNA follows: TGTGCCACCAGTGACCCAGGGTCAGATACGCAGTATTTT. Protein product: CATSDPGSDTQYF.

The chain has TRBV4-3 and TRBJ1-4; D uncertain. The V gene's germline CDR1 is LGHNA and CDR2 YSLEER. The germline V and J ends were trimmed by 3 bases and 4 bases, with 12 bases remaining between them. This CDR3 contains 15 residues. CDR3 bases: TGCGCCAGCAGCCAGTACCAGGCCCTTAATGAAAAACTGTTTTTT. This gives the protein CASSQYQALNEKLFF.

The chain employs TRBV4-3 and TRBJ1-3; no clear D gene. Trimming pared 0 bases from V and 0 bases from J, leaving 9 bases between. The CDR3 runs 16 residues. Germline V gives CDR1 LGHNA, CDR2 YSLEER. The CDR3 is CASSQDHSSSGNTIYF. CDR3 DNA sequence: TGCGCCAGCAGCCAAGACCACAGTAGCTCTGGAAACACCATATATTTT.

CDR3 coding DNA: TGTGCCAGCAGTTTAGGGACAGGGGCAGATACGCAGTATTTT. Encoded protein: CASSLGTGADTQYF. V is TRBV27 and J is TRBJ2-3; TRBD1 aligns across 10 bases. Per germline, CDR1 MNHEY and CDR2 SMNVEV (reference sequence). CDR3 length: 14 amino acids. V dropped 2 bases and J dropped 4; count of bases not matched to a gene: 0.

The chain carries TRBV6-5 and TRBJ1-4, with TRBD1 as a possible D gene (6 bases). This CDR3 contains 15 residues. The germline CDR1 and CDR2 sequences are MNHEY and SVGAGI. V lost 7 bases and J lost 4, with 16 bases in between. The CDR3 loop reads CASTREGQLNEKLFF. The CDR3 region has the DNA TGTGCCAGCACCCGCGAGGGACAACTTAATGAAAAACTGTTTTTT.

V usage is TRBV2 and J usage is TRBJ1-6; D perhaps matches TRBD1 (6 bases). The CDR3 is 13 amino acids. The germline V gene has CDR1 SNHLY and CDR2 FYNNEI. Trimming cost V 7 bases and J 9 bases, with 13 bases left between them. The CDR3 is CASIQGMGSPLHF. The CDR3 region has the DNA TGTGCCAGCATACAGGGTATGGGTTCACCCCTCCACTTT.

The CDR3 DNA reads as TGTGCCAGCACCCCGGGACAGGGGGCGATTAACTATGGCTACACCTTC. This sequence encodes CASTPGQGAINYGYTF. V and J are TRBV5-4 and TRBJ1-2; 12 bases agree with TRBD1. CDR3 size: 16 residues. Trimming removed 6 bases from V and 1 base from J; junction bases left unmatched: 7. Germline CDR1 and CDR2: SGHNT and YYREEE (reference sequence).

This rearrangement joins TRBV11-2 to TRBJ2-1; 7 bases match TRBD1. CDR1 SGHAT and CDR2 FQNNGV come from the germline V gene. V was pared by 4 bases and J by 0 bases, with 3 bases of the junction left unmatched. The CDR3 length is 15 residues. This CDR3 reads CASSWTGNSYNEQFF. CDR3 coding DNA: TGTGCCAGCAGCTGGACAGGAAACTCCTACAATGAGCAGTTCTTC.